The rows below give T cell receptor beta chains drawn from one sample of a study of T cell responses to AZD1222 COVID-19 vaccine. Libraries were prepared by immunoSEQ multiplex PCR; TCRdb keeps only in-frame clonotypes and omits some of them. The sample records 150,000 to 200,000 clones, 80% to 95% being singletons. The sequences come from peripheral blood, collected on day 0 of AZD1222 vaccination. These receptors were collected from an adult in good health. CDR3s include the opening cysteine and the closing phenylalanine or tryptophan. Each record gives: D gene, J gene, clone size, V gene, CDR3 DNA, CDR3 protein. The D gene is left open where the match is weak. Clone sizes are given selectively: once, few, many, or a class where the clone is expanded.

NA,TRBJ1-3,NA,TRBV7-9,TGTGCCAGCAGCCACCGGATGGAGGGAAACACCATATATTTT,CASSHRMEGNTIYF
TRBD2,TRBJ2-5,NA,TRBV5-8,TGTGCCAGCAGCTCGGGAGGGCGGGGGACCCAAGAGACCCAGTACTTC,CASSSGGRGTQETQYF
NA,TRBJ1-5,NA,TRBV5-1,TGCGCCAGCAGCCCTGGGACCCGGGGTGATCAGCCCCAGCATTTT,CASSPGTRGDQPQHF
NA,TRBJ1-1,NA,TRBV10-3,TGTGCCATCAGTGACACATCAAGGGCATTGAACACTGAAGCTTTCTTT,CAISDTSRALNTEAFF
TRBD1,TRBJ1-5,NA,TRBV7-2,TGTGCCAGCAGCTTAGGGACAGGTCATCAGCCCCAGCATTTT,CASSLGTGHQPQHF
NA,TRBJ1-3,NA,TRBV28,TGTGCCAGCAGTTCCCCGGGTCAAATTGGAAACACCATATATTTT,CASSSPGQIGNTIYF
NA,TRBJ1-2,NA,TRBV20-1,TGCAGTGCCTTCACGGGGGGTGGCTACACCTTC,CSAFTGGGYTF
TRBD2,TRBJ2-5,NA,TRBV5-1,TGCGCCAGCTGTTTGACTAGCGGGAGCAAGCGAGAGACCCAGTACTTC,CASCLTSGSKRETQYF
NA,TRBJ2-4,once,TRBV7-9,TGTGCCAGCGGTCTCCTAGCCAAAAACATTCAGTACTTC,CASGLLAKNIQYF
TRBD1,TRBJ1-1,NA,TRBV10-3,TGTGCCATCAGTGGACAGGGGGACACTGAAGCTTTCTTT,CAISGQGDTEAFF
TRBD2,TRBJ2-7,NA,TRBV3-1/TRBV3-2,TGTGCCAGCACCTCCCAGCGGGGGCCTTACGAGCAGTACTTC,CASTSQRGPYEQYF
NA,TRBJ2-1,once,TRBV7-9,TGTGCCATAACACTAGACAGTGATGAGCAGTTCTTC,CAITLDSDEQFF
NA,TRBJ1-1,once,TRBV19,TGTGCCAGTAGTATAGGTAACACTGAAGCTTTCTTT,CASSIGNTEAFF
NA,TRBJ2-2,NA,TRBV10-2,TGCGCCAGCAGTGGGACTGCGAACACCGGGGAGCTGTTTTTT,CASSGTANTGELFF
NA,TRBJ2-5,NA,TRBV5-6,TGTGCCAGCAGCTTGGGCGGGACATACTCAGAAGAGACCCAGTACTTC,CASSLGGTYSEETQYF
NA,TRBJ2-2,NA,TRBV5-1,TGCGCCAGCAGCTTAGGACCTCCCGGGGAGCTGTTTTTT,CASSLGPPGELFF
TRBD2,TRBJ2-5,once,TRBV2,TGTGCCAGCAATCGTCAGCCTAGCGGTCCCCAAGAGACCCAGTACTTC,CASNRQPSGPQETQYF
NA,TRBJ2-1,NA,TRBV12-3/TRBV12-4,TGTGCCAGCAGGAGTCCATCCTACAATGAGCAGTTCTTC,CASRSPSYNEQFF
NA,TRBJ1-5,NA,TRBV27,TGTGCCAGCAGAGAAACAGGACACCTGAACAATCAGCCCCAGCATTTT,CASRETGHLNNQPQHF
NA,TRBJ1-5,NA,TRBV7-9,TGTGCCAGCAGCTTAGGGGTTCAGCCCCAGCATTTT,CASSLGVQPQHF
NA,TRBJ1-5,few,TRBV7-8,TGTGCCAGCAGTCTCATCAGGGGTAGCAATCAGCCCCAGCATTTT,CASSLIRGSNQPQHF
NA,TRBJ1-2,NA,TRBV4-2,TGTGCCAGCAGCCCCCTCCTGGGAGTCAACTATGGCTACACCTTC,CASSPLLGVNYGYTF
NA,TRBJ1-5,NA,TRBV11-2,TGTGCCAGCAGCTTAGATCCAACAGGTAATCAGCCCCAGCATTTT,CASSLDPTGNQPQHF
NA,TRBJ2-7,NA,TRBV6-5,TGTGCCAGCACCAGGACAGTCAGTTCCTACGAGCAGTACTTC,CASTRTVSSYEQYF
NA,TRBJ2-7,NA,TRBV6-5,TGTGCCAGCAGTAAAACGACTTACTACGAGCAGTACTTC,CASSKTTYYEQYF
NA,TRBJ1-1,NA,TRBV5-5,TGTGCCAGCACCCCAAGGACAGTGAACACTGAAGCTTTCTTT,CASTPRTVNTEAFF
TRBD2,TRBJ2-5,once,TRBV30,TGTGCCTCTAGAGGCTGGGAACTAGCGGACCAAGAGACCCAGTACTTC,CASRGWELADQETQYF
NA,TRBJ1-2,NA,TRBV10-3,TGTGCCATCAGTGAGCAGGGGAACTATGGCTACACCTTC,CAISEQGNYGYTF
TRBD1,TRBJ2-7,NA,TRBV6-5,TGTGCCAGCACAACCTGGACAGGGAAAGCCTACGAGCAGTACTTC,CASTTWTGKAYEQYF
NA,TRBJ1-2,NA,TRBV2,TGTGCCAGCAGCTCGGTCCCGGAGCGGGGCTACACCTTC,CASSSVPERGYTF
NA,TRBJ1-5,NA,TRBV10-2,TGCGCCAGCAGTGTCGAGGGCAATCAGCCCCAGCATTTT,CASSVEGNQPQHF
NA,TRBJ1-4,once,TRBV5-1,TGCGCCAGCAGCGGGGGGGCGGTCTCGACTAATGAAAAACTGTTTTTT,CASSGGAVSTNEKLFF
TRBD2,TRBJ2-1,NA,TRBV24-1,TGTGCCACCAGTGATCCTAGCGGGGTGGGCGGGGATGAGCAGTTCTTC,CATSDPSGVGGDEQFF
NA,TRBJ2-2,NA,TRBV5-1,TGCGCCAGCTCGAAAGGACCGCTGAACACCGGGGAGCTGTTTTTT,CASSKGPLNTGELFF
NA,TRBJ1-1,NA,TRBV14,TGTGCCAGCAGCCAAGGCCCTGCAGCTTTCTTT,CASSQGPAAFF
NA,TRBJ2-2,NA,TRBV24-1,TGTGCCACCAGTGATTTCAGGCATTCCGGGGAGCTGTTTTTT,CATSDFRHSGELFF
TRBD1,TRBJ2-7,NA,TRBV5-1,TGCGCCAGCAGCTTTAGGACAGGTGGTGAGCAGTACTTC,CASSFRTGGEQYF
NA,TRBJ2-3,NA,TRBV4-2,TGTGCCAGCAGCCAGGCCGGGGATACGCAGTATTTT,CASSQAGDTQYF
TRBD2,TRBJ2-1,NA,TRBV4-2,TGTGCCAGCAGACTAGACGGCGGGAGTGCCTACAATGAGCAGTTCTTC,CASRLDGGSAYNEQFF
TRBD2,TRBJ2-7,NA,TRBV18,TGTGCCAGCTCACCAGGGACTAGCGACGAGCAGTACTTC,CASSPGTSDEQYF
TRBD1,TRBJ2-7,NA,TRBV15,TGTGCCACCAGCAATCGACAGGGTAATGACGAGCAGTACTTC,CATSNRQGNDEQYF
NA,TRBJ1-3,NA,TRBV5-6,TGTGCCAGCAGCTTGGACAGATCCTCTGGAAACACCATATATTTT,CASSLDRSSGNTIYF
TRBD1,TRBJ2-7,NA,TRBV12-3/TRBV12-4,TGTGCCAGCTCGGCCGGGACAGGGAACGAGCAGTACTTC,CASSAGTGNEQYF
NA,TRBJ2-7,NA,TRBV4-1,TGCGCCAGCAGCCCCGCCGGAATTTGGACCGAGCAGTACTTC,CASSPAGIWTEQYF
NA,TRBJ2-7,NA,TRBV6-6,TGTGCCAGCAGTTACTCGAGGAGGGATAACTCCTACGAGCAGTACTTC,CASSYSRRDNSYEQYF
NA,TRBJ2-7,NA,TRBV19,TGTGCCAGTAGTATTGTTGGCCCGGGCATTGGTCGGTACGAGCAGTACTTC,CASSIVGPGIGRYEQYF
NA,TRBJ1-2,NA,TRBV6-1,TGTGCCAGCAGTGAAGCGGCCTGGGTGGGTTATGGCTACACCTTC,CASSEAAWVGYGYTF
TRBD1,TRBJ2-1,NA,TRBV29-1,TGCAGCGGCAGGGGGCGGTGGGTAGGGGAGCAGTTCTTC,CSGRGRWVGEQFF
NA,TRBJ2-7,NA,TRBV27,TGTGCCAGCAGTTTATCGACACCTTACGAGCAGTACTTC,CASSLSTPYEQYF
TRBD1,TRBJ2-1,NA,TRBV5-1,TGCGCCAGCAGCTTCCCATCGACAGGGGGGATTGTCTATGAGCAGTTCTTC,CASSFPSTGGIVYEQFF
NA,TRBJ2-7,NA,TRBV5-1,TGCGCCAGCAGCTTGAATATCGGGACCTACGAGCAGTACTTC,CASSLNIGTYEQYF
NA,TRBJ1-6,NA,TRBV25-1,TGTGCCAGCAGTCCTTCCTATAATTCACCCCTCCACTTT,CASSPSYNSPLHF
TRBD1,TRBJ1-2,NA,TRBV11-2,TGTGCCAGCAACAAGGACAGGGCTAACTATGGCTACACCTTC,CASNKDRANYGYTF